This entry describes one TCR beta chain. Its matching antigen is unknown. The sample comes from a study of a mutant IDH1 vaccine in newly diagnosed glioma. Study overall: First vaccine doses came 4-6 weeks after radiotherapy alone, or with temozolomide cycles. Before enrollment, patients got radiotherapy alone, temozolomide alone, or mostly the combination. The treated population exhibited a male proportion of about 60%, a female proportion of about 38%, and a mean age of about 40 years.

Time point denoted: week 23, last vaccination. The vaccine gave 300 ug of a 20-mer mutant IDH1 peptide subcutaneously per dose. The V gene's germline CDR1 is SGHTA and CDR2 FQGNSA. Germline trimming cut 1 base from V and 7 bases from J; bases unmatched to any gene: 6. The CDR3 totals 14 residues. TCRdb's table, derived via immunoSEQ multiplex PCR, lists solely in-frame clones and lacks some. Of 52,000 or so clones in the sample, about 80% were seen once. This chain links TRBV7-2 with TRBJ2-5; 7 nucleotides align to TRBD2. Sequences were derived from PBMCs, sampled from a glioma patient whose treatment included an IDH1 peptide vaccine. This clonotype was obtained from a man in his forties or fifties with glioma. The CDR3 protein is CASSLGLASGTQYF. As DNA, the CDR3 is TGTGCCAGCAGCTTAGGACTAGCCAGCGGGACCCAGTACTTC.